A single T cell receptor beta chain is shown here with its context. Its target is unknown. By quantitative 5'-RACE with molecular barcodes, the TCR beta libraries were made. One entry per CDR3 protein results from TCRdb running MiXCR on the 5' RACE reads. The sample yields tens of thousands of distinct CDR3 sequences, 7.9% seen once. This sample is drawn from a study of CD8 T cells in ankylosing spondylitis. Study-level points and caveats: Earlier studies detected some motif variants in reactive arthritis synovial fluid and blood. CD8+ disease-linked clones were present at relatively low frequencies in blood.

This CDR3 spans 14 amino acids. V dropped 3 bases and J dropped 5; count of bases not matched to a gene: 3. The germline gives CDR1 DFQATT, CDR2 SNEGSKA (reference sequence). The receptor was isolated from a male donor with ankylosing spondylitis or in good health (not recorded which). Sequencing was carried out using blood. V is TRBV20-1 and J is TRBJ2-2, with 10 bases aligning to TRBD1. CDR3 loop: CSARDRGKTGELFF. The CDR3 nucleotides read TGCAGTGCTAGGGACAGGGGGAAAACCGGGGAGCTGTTTTTT.